This T cell receptor (beta chain) originates from a study of blood T cell repertoires in COVID-19. Whole-study context: The United States, Italy and Spain supplied acute and convalescent COVID-19 samples. PBMCs, B-cell-depleted T cells, or T cells provided the cDNA or gDNA that made up the material.

The CDR3 runs 16 residues. In germline, CDR1 is LGHDT, CDR2 YNNKEL (reference sequence). V trimming: 0 bases; J trimming: 7 bases; junction bases outside the gene matches: 8. Study processing details: Nucleated cell number was recorded as an estimate derived from reference gene primer amplification. Using immunoSEQ multiplex PCR, the repertoire was profiled, and TCRdb retains in-frame clones only, with some absent. For V, J and clone size, that table is used; D and trimming come from the DNA. The table lists about 400,000 clones, approximately 89% of them singletons. Material for sequencing was PBMCs or T cells enriched from blood (not recorded which). This sequence joins TRBV3-1 (or the pseudogene TRBV3-2) and TRBJ1-2, with 10 bases lining up with TRBD1. This receptor was taken from a woman under 40 who had recovered from COVID-19. CDR3 bases: TGTGCCAGCAGCCAAGATACCCCGACAGGGGGCGGTGGCTACACCTTC. Residues: CASSQDTPTGGGGYTF.